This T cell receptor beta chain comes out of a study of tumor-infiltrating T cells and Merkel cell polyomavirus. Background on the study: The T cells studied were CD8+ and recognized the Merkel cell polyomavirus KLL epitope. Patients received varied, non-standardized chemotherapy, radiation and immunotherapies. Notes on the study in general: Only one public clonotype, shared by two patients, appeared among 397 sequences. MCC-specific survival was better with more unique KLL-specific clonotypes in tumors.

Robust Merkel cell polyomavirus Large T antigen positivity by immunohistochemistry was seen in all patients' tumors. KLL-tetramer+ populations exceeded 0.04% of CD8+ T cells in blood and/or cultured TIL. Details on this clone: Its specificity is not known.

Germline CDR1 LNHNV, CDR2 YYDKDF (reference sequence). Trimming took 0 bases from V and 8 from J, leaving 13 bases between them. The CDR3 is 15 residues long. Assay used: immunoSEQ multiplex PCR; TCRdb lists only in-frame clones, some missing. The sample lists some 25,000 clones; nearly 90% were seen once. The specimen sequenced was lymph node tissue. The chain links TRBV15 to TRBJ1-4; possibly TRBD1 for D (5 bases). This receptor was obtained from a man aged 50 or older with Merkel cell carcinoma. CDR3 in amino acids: CATSRDRGIGEKLFF. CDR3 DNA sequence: TGTGCCACCAGCAGAGATCGGGGGATCGGGGAAAAACTGTTTTTT.